This T cell receptor (beta chain) was retrieved from a study of graft-versus-host responses after intestinal transplantation. Study overall: Every recipient underwent anti-thymocyte globulin induction, then tacrolimus and steroids for three to four years.

Clones were read by immunoSEQ multiplex PCR, and TCRdb kept only the in-frame ones, dropping some. There are some 13,000 clones in the sample; roughly a third occur only once, and around 5.7% lies in the top ten. Study conclusions and caveats: Early declines in HvG clones that occurred post-transplant were associated with peak circulating GvH clone levels. GvH clones turned up in recipient marrow; some had shown up first in ileum or blood.

Sorting of proliferating CFSE-low CD3+CD4+ and CD3+CD8+ responders took place after the reaction. The clonotype comes from a human patient who received an intestinal transplant. This specimen was alloreactive CD4+ T cells from a mixed lymphocyte reaction culture, taken before intestinal transplant. Subset reported: CFSE-low proliferating T cells sorted from roughly six-day pre-transplant mixed lymphocyte reaction (GvH or HvG direction).

The CDR3 bases are TGTGCCAGCAGCGTAACTAGCGGGTACAATGAGCAGTTCTTC. Translated: CASSVTSGYNEQFF. V is TRBV9 and J is TRBJ2-1; 9 bases agree with TRBD2. Germline CDR1 and CDR2: SGDLS and YYNGEE. Unmatched junction bases numbered 0, after V lost 1 base and J lost 4 bases. The CDR3 length is 14 residues. Full variable domain (outside the CDR3, taken from reference TRBV9 and TRBJ2-1): DSGVTQTPKHLITATGQRVTLRCSPRSGDLSVYWYQQSLDQGLQFLIQYYNGEERAKGNILERFSAQQFPDLHSELNLSSLELGDSALYFCASSVTSGYNEQFFGPGTRLTVL.